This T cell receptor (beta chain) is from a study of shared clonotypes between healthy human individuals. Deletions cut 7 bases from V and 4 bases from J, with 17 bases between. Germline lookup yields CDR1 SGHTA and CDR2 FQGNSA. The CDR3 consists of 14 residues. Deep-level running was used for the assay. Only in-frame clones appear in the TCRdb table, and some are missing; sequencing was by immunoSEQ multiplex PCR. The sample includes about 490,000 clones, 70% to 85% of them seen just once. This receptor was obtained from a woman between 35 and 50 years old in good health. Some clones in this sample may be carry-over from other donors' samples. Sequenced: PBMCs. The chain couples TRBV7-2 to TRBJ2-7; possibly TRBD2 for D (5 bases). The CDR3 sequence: CASTSSGVRYEQYF. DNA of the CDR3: TGTGCCAGCACCTCCTCCGGGGTTAGGTACGAGCAGTACTTC.